This T cell receptor (beta chain) was recovered during a study of cytomegalovirus exposure and HLA in healthy donors. Study findings and constraints: In a later analysis, HLA-associated beta chains showed higher expansion and lower generation probabilities than comparable chains. Among donors in an Asian-associated ancestry cluster, a later analysis reportedly found fewer N-insertions than the roughly 700-donor mean.

It was with 60 Vbeta and 13 Jbeta primers that the PCR ran. The repertoire was sequenced with immunoSEQ multiplex PCR; TCRdb's copy has only in-frame clones and lacks some. The table lists fewer than 140,000 clones, about four fifths of them singletons. Regarding this clone: Antigen specificity is unknown.

The sample comprised PBMCs. This TCR derives from a woman in her forties or fifties in good health and CMV-seropositive.

The CDR3 reads CASSLMGQGNTEAFF. CDR3 DNA sequence: TGTGCCAGCAGCTTGATGGGACAGGGGAACACTGAAGCTTTCTTT. The J gene is TRBJ1-1, the V gene TRBV7-6; 9 nucleotides align to TRBD1. The CDR3 loop spans 15 amino acids. V was clipped by 3 bases and J by 1 base; unmatched bases: 3. Per germline, CDR1 SGHVS and CDR2 FNYEAQ.